These 16 T cell receptor beta chains were all obtained from the same sample, sequenced in a study of regulatory T cells in long-lasting Graves disease. Time point in this sample: newly diagnosed GD, antithyroid drugs for less than 3 months. TCR sequences were obtained from RNA taken from PBMCs. Both iRepertoire HTBI primers and Arm-PCR of CDR3 regions were used to build the TCR beta libraries. TCRdb reprocessed the multiplex PCR reads via MiXCR and lists one record per CDR3 protein. The sample yields about 620,000 distinct CDR3 sequences, less than 20% seen once. This sample was also put to use in a study of T cells in Graves' hyperthyroidism and ophthalmopathy.

Sequenced material: peripheral blood mononuclear cells (PBMCs), taken at new diagnosis, from a patient treated with antithyroid drugs. Receptors were obtained from a woman aged 25 to 45 with Graves disease.

The V call is TRBV4-1, the J call TRBJ1-2; D unclear. The germline gives CDR1 MGHRA, CDR2 YSYEKL. V was trimmed by 3 bases and J by 2 bases, leaving 13 bases between them. This CDR3 has 15 amino acids. CDR3: CASSQTIGPNYGYTF. The DNA for the CDR3 is TGCGCCAGCAGCCAGACAATCGGACCCAACTATGGCTACACCTTC.

This clonotype was seen at least ten times. At one of its ends the junction is not consistent with the germline gene, which may arise from a read error. V usage is TRBV5-1 and J usage is TRBJ1-1; D is unclear. The CDR3 extends over 13 amino acids. From germline, CDR1 is SGHRS and CDR2 YFSETQ. CDR3 protein: CASSLTTNTEAFF. The CDR3 coding sequence is TGTGCCAGCAGCTTAACCACGAACACTGAAGCTTTCTTT.

The chain employs TRBV18 and TRBJ1-5, with 9 bases aligning to TRBD1. The CDR3 has 15 amino acids. Looked up from germline, CDR1 is KGHSH and CDR2 is LQKENI. After removal of 5 bases from V and 3 bases from J, the junction contained 5 bases not matched to a gene. The CDR3 region is CASSATGGLNQPQHF. The CDR3 nucleotides read TGTGCCAGCTCAGCCACAGGGGGCCTCAATCAGCCCCAGCATTTT.

This clonotype was found a few times. The chain uses TRBV6-1 and TRBJ1-6; D ambiguous. Germline values: CDR1 MNHNS, CDR2 SASEGT. This CDR3 comprises 15 residues. Trimming took off 6 bases at V and 0 bases at J, with 9 bases between the two ends. CDR3 DNA sequence: TGTGCCAGCAGAAGGACCCGCTCCTATAATTCACCCCTCCACTTT. Protein: CASRRTRSYNSPLHF.

This clonotype was counted many times. V and J are TRBV29-1 and TRBJ1-1; tentatively, D is TRBD1 (6 bases). Trimming cost V 0 bases and J 4 bases, with 21 bases left between them. Germline V gene data show CDR1 as SQVTM and CDR2 as ANQGSEA. This CDR3 has 17 residues. The CDR3 nucleotides read TGCAGCGTTGAAGAATTACGGGGGCTCGGGGGAAGCACTGAAGCTTTCTTT. Protein sequence: CSVEELRGLGGSTEAFF.

This clonotype was seen a handful of times. The DNA for the CDR3 is TGTGCCAGCTGGGGACTTGGCGAAGCTTTCTTT. This codes for CASWGLGEAFF. The V call is TRBV6-1, the J call TRBJ1-1; D possibly corresponds to TRBD1 (5 bases). Trimming took off 8 bases at V and 8 bases at J, with 12 bases between the two ends. Looked up from germline, CDR1 is MNHNS and CDR2 is SASEGT. This CDR3 has 11 residues.

This chain uses TRBV20-1 with TRBJ2-7, with D uncertain. V was cut by 2 bases and J by 3 bases, with 8 bases left in between. This CDR3 is 12 amino acids long. CDR1 and CDR2 from the germline V gene are DFQATT and SNEGSKA (reference sequence). For the CDR3, the DNA is TGCAGTGCTAGAACCGATTACTACGAGCAGTACTTC. Its protein is CSARTDYYEQYF.

This clonotype was seen at least ten times. The chain employs TRBV29-1 and TRBJ1-1; the D gene is possibly TRBD1 (5 bases). The V gene's germline CDR1 is SQVTM and CDR2 ANQGSEA. The length of the CDR3 is 14 residues. V was cut by 6 bases and J by 4 bases, with 18 bases left in between. In DNA, the CDR3 is TGCAGCGTAATTCAGGGTTGGCGAAGCACTGAAGCTTTCTTT. This codes for CSVIQGWRSTEAFF.

J is TRBJ1-2 and V is TRBV4-1; D may be TRBD1 (5 bases). Germline assignment: CDR1 MGHRA and CDR2 YSYEKL. This CDR3 spans 15 amino acids. Trimming took 4 bases from V and 4 from J, leaving 16 bases between them. In nucleotides, the CDR3 is TGCGCCAGCAGCCCAGGGCAGGCTGGAGGCTATGGCTACACCTTC. Translating it yields CASSPGQAGGYGYTF.

There are many counts of this clonotype. CDR3 bases: TGTGCGACGGGACAGGATCAGCCCCAGCATTTT. Protein product: CATGQDQPQHF. This chain joins TRBV30 and TRBJ1-5; TRBD1 agrees at 8 bases. The CDR3 sequence is 11 residues long. Germline V gene lookup returns CDR1 GTSNPN and CDR2 SVGIG (reference sequence).

This clonotype was seen at least ten times. J is TRBJ2-3 and V is TRBV2; D gene ambiguous. The CDR3 is 15 amino acids. CDR1 is SNHLY, CDR2 FYNNEI, per germline. V dropped 6 bases and J dropped 2 bases, with 15 bases sitting between them. The DNA of the CDR3 is TGTGCCAGCAGCCGTGGCTCTCTCCCCACAGATACGCAGTATTTT. Translating gives CASSRGSLPTDTQYF.

V is TRBV27 and J is TRBJ2-1, with TRBD2 as a possible D gene (5 bases). This CDR3 region has 17 residues. Trimming left V 6 bases short and J 2 bases short, with 20 bases between. CDR1 and CDR2 (germline): MNHEY, SMNVEV (reference sequence). DNA of the CDR3: TGTGCCAGCAGCACGACTCCTCTAGCAGGTACCTACAATGAGCAGTTCTTC. This sequence encodes CASSTTPLAGTYNEQFF.

V is TRBV20-1 and J is TRBJ2-1; a weak D match, TRBD2 (5 bases). Germline CDR1 and CDR2: DFQATT and SNEGSKA (reference sequence). V lost 6 bases to trimming and J lost 9 bases, with 21 bases between them. The CDR3 totals 14 residues. The CDR3 DNA reads TGCAGTGCCATAAAGCCGATAAGCGGAGGTGAGCAGTTCTTC. Translating gives CSAIKPISGGEQFF.

This clonotype was detected only a few times. This chain uses TRBV7-3 with TRBJ2-1, with unresolved D. The CDR3 contains 14 residues. CDR1 and CDR2 (germline): SGHTA, FQGTGA. V lost 4 bases and J lost 0, with 7 bases in between. The DNA of the CDR3 is TGTGCCAGCAGCTCCACTATCTCCTACAATGAGCAGTTCTTC. Translation: CASSSTISYNEQFF.

This clonotype was recorded many times. This chain uses TRBV20-1 with TRBJ2-1, with D tentatively TRBD2 (6 bases). V was cut by 0 bases and J by 0 bases, with 12 bases left in between. The V gene's germline CDR1 is DFQATT and CDR2 SNEGSKA (reference sequence). The CDR3 is 16 residues long. CDR3 in amino acids: CSARDSGLPSYNEQFF. The CDR3 region has the DNA TGCAGTGCTAGAGATTCCGGACTACCCTCCTACAATGAGCAGTTCTTC.

The chain combines TRBV18 with TRBJ1-1, with a weak D call TRBD1 (6 bases). CDR3 length equals 16 residues. V shed 2 bases and J shed 2 bases, with 15 bases lying between them. Per the germline V gene, CDR1 is KGHSH and CDR2 is LQKENI. The CDR3 spells CASSPKVQGPNTEAFF. CDR3 bases: TGTGCCAGCTCACCAAAGGTTCAGGGGCCCAACACTGAAGCTTTCTTT.